A single sample gave rise to the 22 T cell receptor beta chains below, sequenced in a study of siplizumab effects on memory and regulatory T cells. Sequencing used immunoSEQ multiplex PCR; TCRdb keeps in-frame clones, though not all of them. This table has more than 95,000 clones, nearly 95% appearing once. Sample: Tregs sorted from blood. The receptor set was obtained from a human donor in good health.

V is TRBV5-1 and J is TRBJ1-1, with D possibly matching TRBD1 (5 bases). The CDR3 consists of 16 residues. V was pared by 6 bases and J by 1 base, with 19 bases between. Germline V lookup: CDR1 SGHRS, CDR2 YFSETQ. DNA of the CDR3: TGCGCCAGCAATCCCCTCCCAGGGCGGACGAACACTGAAGCTTTCTTT. This translates into CASNPLPGRTNTEAFF. Variable domain in full (rest from reference TRBV5-1 and TRBJ1-1): KAGVTQTPRYLIKTRGQQVTLSCSPISGHRSVSWYQQTPGQGLQFLFEYFSETQRNKGNFPGRFSGRQFSNSRSEMNVSTLELGDSALYLCASNPLPGRTNTEAFFGQGTRLTVV.

This chain links TRBV2 with TRBJ2-1; TRBD1 is a possible D gene (7 bases). Germline values: CDR1 SNHLY, CDR2 FYNNEI. V dropped 2 bases and J dropped 6 bases, with 14 bases sitting between them. The CDR3 is 15 residues long. CDR3: CASSEPGRGVNEQFF. CDR3 DNA: TGTGCCAGCAGTGAACCAGGCAGGGGGGTCAATGAGCAGTTCTTC.

Of note for this clone: One junction end does not reproduce the germline sequence, and a read error may be involved. Additional DNA sequences in this sample encode the identical CDR3. The rearrangement links TRBV5-1 to TRBJ1-3; D gene unclear. Germline CDR1 and CDR2: SGHRS and YFSETQ. The CDR3 totals 13 residues. DNA of the CDR3: TGCGCTAGCAGCTTGGGAAGGTTGGACACCATATATTTT. It encodes CASSLGRLDTIYF.

This chain joins TRBV4-3 and TRBJ1-4; the D gene is possibly TRBD1 (5 bases). Trimming took off 3 bases at V and 8 bases at J, with 19 bases between the two ends. This CDR3 spans 16 amino acids. The germline V gene encodes CDR1 LGHNA and CDR2 YSLEER. The CDR3 nucleotides are TGCGCCAGCAGCCAGCGCAGCCGGGGGTCGGGGGAAAAACTGTTTTTT. This translates into CASSQRSRGSGEKLFF.

The chain is built from TRBV7-2 and TRBJ2-7, with D possibly matching TRBD1 (6 bases). V gave up 4 bases and J gave up 5 bases, with 15 bases separating them. The CDR3 length is 14 residues. Germline CDR1 and CDR2: SGHTA and FQGNSA. This CDR3 is CASSSKGVFNEQYF. The CDR3, as DNA: TGTGCCAGCAGCTCCAAGGGGGTTTTCAACGAGCAGTACTTC.

The rearrangement links TRBV29-1 to TRBJ2-3; the D gene is possibly TRBD2 (5 bases). The CDR3 consists of 11 residues. The V gene lost 7 bases and the J gene lost 4 bases, with 9 bases spanning the gap. The germline V gene encodes CDR1 SQVTM and CDR2 ANQGSEA. CDR3 coding DNA: TGCAGCGCGGACGGGGCAGATACGCAGTATTTT. This codes for CSADGADTQYF.

CDR3 region: CASSLGGQGSNEQFF. For the CDR3, the DNA is TGTGCCAGCAGCTTGGGTGGACAGGGAAGCAATGAGCAGTTCTTC. The genes are TRBV5-4 and TRBJ2-1, with 8 bases that match TRBD1. The CDR3 runs 15 residues. The germline CDR1 and CDR2 sequences are SGHNT and YYREEE (reference sequence). Trimming removed 0 bases from V and 6 bases from J; junction bases left unmatched: 5.

The chain employs TRBV7-9 and TRBJ1-1; no reliable D call. CDR1 and CDR2 (germline): SEHNR, FQNEAQ (reference sequence). The CDR3 sequence is 15 residues long. Trimming cost V 5 bases and J 2 bases, with 15 bases left between them. The CDR3, as DNA: TGTGCCAGCAGCCCCACACTATTCAAAAACACTGAAGCTTTCTTT. Translation gives CASSPTLFKNTEAFF.

V gene TRBV6-6 combines with J gene TRBJ1-2; no clear D gene. The CDR3 totals 15 residues. The V end was cut by 5 bases, the J end by 0 bases, with 13 bases between. CDR1 and CDR2 from the germline V gene are MNHNY and SVGAGI (reference sequence). The CDR3 DNA reads TGTGCCAGCAGTGCCCTTAACATCGCTAACTATGGCTACACCTTC. Translated, it gives CASSALNIANYGYTF.

This rearrangement joins TRBV7-9 to TRBJ1-2; TRBD1 aligns across 9 bases. The CDR3 is 15 amino acids. J was trimmed by 7 bases and V by 1 base; bases with no gene match: 7. The germline V gene has CDR1 SEHNR and CDR2 FQNEAQ (reference sequence). CDR3 nucleotides: TGTGCCAGCAGCTTAGACAGGGGGCGCAGTCGTGGCTACACCTTC. It specifies CASSLDRGRSRGYTF.

The chain has TRBV4-1 and TRBJ2-7, with TRBD1 identical over 9 bases. The germline V gene encodes CDR1 MGHRA and CDR2 YSYEKL. The trim removed 3 bases at V and 4 bases at J, leaving 7 bases unmatched. This CDR3 comprises 15 residues. The CDR3 reads CASSHTGGREYEQYF. For the CDR3, the DNA is TGCGCCAGCAGCCACACAGGGGGCCGAGAGTACGAGCAGTACTTC.

The sample holds one count of this clone. The DNA of the CDR3 is TGTGCCAGCAGCTTAGTACTCGGATGGTTCTCTGGAAACACCATATATTTT. Amino acids: CASSLVLGWFSGNTIYF. V and J are TRBV7-9 and TRBJ1-3; no clear D. The CDR3 is made up of 17 amino acids. Per the germline V gene, CDR1 is SEHNR and CDR2 is FQNEAQ (reference sequence). The V end was cut by 1 base, the J end by 0 bases, with 13 bases between.

The J gene is TRBJ2-1, the V gene TRBV7-3; D may be TRBD2 (5 bases). The V end was cut by 5 bases, the J end by 7 bases, with 12 bases between. The CDR3 covers 13 residues. From germline, CDR1 is SGHTA and CDR2 FQGTGA. The CDR3 protein is CASSAPTRNEQFF. As DNA, the CDR3 is TGTGCCAGCAGCGCCCCTACTAGGAATGAGCAGTTCTTC.

This rearrangement joins TRBV5-1 to TRBJ2-1; D is uncertain. Per the germline V gene, CDR1 is SGHRS and CDR2 is YFSETQ. The CDR3 extends over 16 amino acids. V lost 0 bases, J lost 4 bases, and 14 bases lay in between. In DNA, the CDR3 is TGCGCCAGCAGCTTGGCCTCCACGGGTCAATACAATGAGCAGTTCTTC. Its protein is CASSLASTGQYNEQFF. The full variable domain, with the rest looked up from reference TRBV5-1 and TRBJ2-1, is KAGVTQTPRYLIKTRGQQVTLSCSPISGHRSVSWYQQTPGQGLQFLFEYFSETQRNKGNFPGRFSGRQFSNSRSEMNVSTLELGDSALYLCASSLASTGQYNEQFFGPGTRLTVL.

The rearrangement joins TRBV6-1 to TRBJ1-1; weak D call: TRBD1 (5 bases). The V gene lost 6 bases and the J gene lost 0 bases, with 8 bases spanning the gap. The CDR3 contains 13 residues. Germline CDR1 is MNHNS and CDR2 is SASEGT. CDR3 bases: TGTGCCAGCAGGGGGCAGGTGAACACTGAAGCTTTCTTT. It yields the protein CASRGQVNTEAFF.

J is TRBJ2-1 and V is TRBV30; D gene unclear. Between the trimmed V and J ends, which lost 0 bases and 2 bases, there was a span of 11 bases. The CDR3 totals 15 residues. From germline, CDR1 is GTSNPN and CDR2 SVGIG (reference sequence). CDR3 bases: TGTGCCTGGAGTGTACTTCTGGCGGCCTACAATGAGCAGTTCTTC. Its protein is CAWSVLLAAYNEQFF. The full variable domain, completed using reference TRBV30 and TRBJ2-1, is SQTIHQWPATLVQPVGSPLSLECTVEGTSNPNLYWYRQAAGRGLQLLFYSVGIGQISSEVPQNLSASRPQDRQFILSSKKLLLSDSGFYLCAWSVLLAAYNEQFFGPGTRLTVL.

The V call is TRBV7-9, the J call TRBJ2-5, with TRBD1 matching 7 bases. With V trimmed by 5 bases and J by 2 bases, 8 bases remained unmatched. Looked up from germline, CDR1 is SEHNR and CDR2 is FQNEAQ (reference sequence). This CDR3 has 15 residues. CDR3 nucleotides: TGTGCCAGCAGCCAGGGACAGAGTAGACAAGAGACCCAGTACTTC. As protein: CASSQGQSRQETQYF.

This sequence joins TRBV11-2 and TRBJ2-3; D remains ambiguous. The germline V gene encodes CDR1 SGHAT and CDR2 FQNNGV. The ends were cut back, 4 bases at V and 0 bases at J, with 11 bases in the middle. The CDR3 length is 15 residues. The CDR3 loop is CASSYVHPSTDTQYF. In nucleotides, the CDR3 is TGTGCCAGCAGCTATGTGCACCCTAGCACAGATACGCAGTATTTT.

This chain connects TRBV7-2 to TRBJ1-4; D gene uncertain. Germline loops: CDR1 SGHTA, CDR2 FQGNSA. V gave up 5 bases and J gave up 8 bases, with 12 bases separating them. CDR3 length equals 13 residues. CDR3 in DNA: TGTGCCAGCAGCCTATCCAGGAGGGAAAAACTGTTTTTT. Amino acids: CASSLSRREKLFF. The entire variable domain, with the rest obtained from reference TRBV7-2 and TRBJ1-4, is as follows: GAGVSQSPSNKVTEKGKDVELRCDPISGHTALYWYRQSLGQGLEFLIYFQGNSAPDKSGLPSDRFSAERTGGSVSTLTIQRTQQEDSAVYLCASSLSRREKLFFGSGTQLSVL.

This rearrangement joins TRBV9 to TRBJ1-2; TRBD1 matches at 8 bases. Germline V gene data show CDR1 as SGDLS and CDR2 as YYNGEE. The CDR3 covers 15 residues. Trimming took 1 base from V and 5 from J; bases not matched to a gene: 7. The CDR3 coding sequence is TGTGCCAGCAGCGTAACCGGGACAGGTGATTATGGCTACACCTTC. Translating gives CASSVTGTGDYGYTF.

This clone was recorded only once. The chain carries TRBV27 and TRBJ1-2; D call uncertain. The CDR3 length is 13 residues. Germline lookup yields CDR1 MNHEY and CDR2 SMNVEV (reference sequence). V lost 1 base to trimming and J lost 8 bases, with 11 bases between them. The CDR3 sequence: CASSLLGSQGYTF. CDR3 DNA sequence: TGTGCCAGCAGTTTATTAGGATCCCAGGGCTACACCTTC.

The V and J genes are TRBV2 and TRBJ2-1; 9 positions match TRBD2. With V trimmed by 7 bases and J by 10 bases, 11 bases remained unmatched. This CDR3 is built from 14 residues. The germline CDR1 and CDR2 sequences are SNHLY and FYNNEI. CDR3 sequence: CASKWAGGPSEQFF. CDR3 nucleotides: TGTGCCAGCAAGTGGGCGGGAGGGCCTTCCGAGCAGTTCTTC.